A single sample gave rise to the 6 T cell receptor beta chains below, sequenced in a study of cytotoxic CD8 clonotypes in ibrutinib-treated CLL. The table came from immunoSEQ multiplex PCR; TCRdb's copy has only in-frame clones and leaves some out. The sample consists of a few hundred thousand clones, around four fifths of them appearing once. The sample consisted of PBMCs, taken before ibrutinib treatment. All receptors derive from a human donor with chronic lymphocytic leukemia.

This rearrangement joins TRBV7-9 to TRBJ1-2, with D perhaps TRBD1 (5 bases). The germline CDR1 and CDR2 sequences are SEHNR and FQNEAQ (reference sequence). Trimming removed 4 bases at V and 5 bases at J, with 17 bases between. This CDR3 comprises 15 residues. The CDR3 protein is CASSSPVVRGYGYTF. The CDR3 DNA sequence: TGTGCCAGCAGCTCCCCTGTAGTGCGGGGGTATGGCTACACCTTC.

In DNA, the CDR3 is TGTGCCAGCAGTTTTAGCGGGAGCCTTGGGGCAGATACGCAGTATTTT. It is translated as CASSFSGSLGADTQYF. This chain connects TRBV7-3 to TRBJ2-3; the match to TRBD2 covers 9 bases. The CDR3 spans 16 residues. The germline V gene has CDR1 SGHTA and CDR2 FQGTGA. Trimming at V came to 6 bases and at J to 4 bases, leaving 11 bases not matched to a gene.

This clone appeared a few times. The gene calls are TRBV19 and TRBJ2-1; D uncertain. The CDR3 runs to 11 residues. Germline V lookup: CDR1 LNHDA, CDR2 SQIVND (reference sequence). Trimming took off 2 bases at V and 10 bases at J, with 6 bases between the two ends. CDR3 DNA sequence: TGTGCCAGTAGTATATCGGAAGAGCAGTTCTTC. Translating gives CASSISEEQFF.

The rearrangement uses TRBV6-5 and TRBJ2-7, with 8 bases fitting TRBD2. The CDR3 totals 16 residues. Germline CDR1 is MNHEY and CDR2 is SVGAGI. Trimming cost V 2 bases and J 0 bases; bases outside gene matches: 6. The CDR3: CASSYVGGDLSYEQYF. CDR3 nucleotides: TGTGCCAGCAGTTACGTCGGGGGGGATCTCTCCTACGAGCAGTACTTC.

The chain is built from TRBV28 and TRBJ1-1; possible D gene TRBD1, 5 bases. V shed 1 base and J shed 5 bases, with 17 bases lying between them. Germline V gene data show CDR1 as MDHEN and CDR2 as SYDVKM. CDR3 length equals 16 residues. The CDR3 sequence is CASSLYSGQGYTEAFF. In DNA form, the CDR3 reads TGTGCCAGCAGTTTATATTCGGGGCAGGGTTATACTGAAGCTTTCTTT.

The chain combines TRBV29-1 with TRBJ2-3; D is unresolved. The CDR3 length is 14 residues. The V end lost 4 bases, the J end lost 1 base, and 12 bases lay between the germline ends. In germline, CDR1 is SQVTM, CDR2 ANQGSEA. CDR3 region: CSVVLPVGTDTQYF. The CDR3 DNA reads as TGCAGCGTTGTGCTCCCGGTAGGCACAGATACGCAGTATTTT.